This entry lists 7 T cell receptor beta chains sequenced from one sample in a study of beta chain features in type 1 diabetes. The antigens of these receptors remain unknown. Study-wide findings and caveats: Patients with Type 1 diabetes showed moderately but significantly shorter TCRB CDR3s in all four CD4+ subsets.

Expressed TCRB transcripts got sequenced, as all isolated RNA was reverse transcribed. Repertoires were generated with immunoSEQ multiplex PCR, while TCRdb's copy carries only in-frame clones and drops some. The repertoire includes 250,000 or so clones, 14% of them detected once, and around 0.019% sits in the top ten. The sequenced sample was naive CD4+ T cells from blood. The receptor source for this set is a man aged 25-40 years with type 1 diabetes.

This clone was observed a handful of times. V usage is TRBV19 and J usage is TRBJ1-2; 9 positions match TRBD1. Germline CDR1 LNHDA, CDR2 SQIVND (reference sequence). V trimming: 9 bases; J trimming: 4 bases; junction bases outside the gene matches: 6. The CDR3 runs to 13 residues. The CDR3 spells CASEGQGSYGYTF. CDR3 nucleotide sequence: TGTGCCAGCGAGGGACAGGGTAGCTATGGCTACACCTTC.

This clone came up a few times. The chain combines TRBV29-1 with TRBJ1-1; D gene unclear. CDR3 length equals 12 residues. CDR1 and CDR2 from the germline V gene are SQVTM and ANQGSEA. With 4 bases removed from V and 1 base from J, the gap between germline ends came to 7 bases. This chain's CDR3 is CSVVSQNTEAFF. The CDR3 DNA reads TGCAGCGTTGTCAGTCAGAACACTGAAGCTTTCTTT.

The chain combines TRBV25-1 with TRBJ2-1; D might be TRBD2 (5 bases). V was clipped by 2 bases and J by 0 bases, with 14 bases between them. Germline CDR1 is MGHDK and CDR2 is SYGVNS. The CDR3 has 17 residues. The CDR3 region is CASSELQGLASYNEQFF. As DNA, the CDR3 is TGTGCCAGCAGTGAACTCCAAGGGCTAGCCTCCTACAATGAGCAGTTCTTC.

This chain uses TRBV4-1 with TRBJ2-5, with 8 bases lining up with TRBD2. V lost 0 bases and J lost 5; bases outside the gene matches: 11. Germline V gene data show CDR1 as MGHRA and CDR2 as YSYEKL. The CDR3 totals 17 residues. CDR3 amino acids: CASSQDRLARAGETQYF. CDR3 sequence (DNA): TGCGCCAGCAGCCAAGATCGACTAGCGCGGGCGGGGGAGACCCAGTACTTC.

V and J are TRBV14 and TRBJ1-6; weak D call: TRBD1 (5 bases). The CDR3 loop spans 16 amino acids. V lost 0 bases and J 7 bases, leaving 13 bases between the germline ends. Germline CDR1 reads SGHDN; CDR2 reads FVKESK. CDR3 in amino acids: CASSQEARAWNSPLHF. Here the CDR3 DNA reads TGTGCCAGCAGCCAAGAGGCCAGGGCATGGAATTCACCCCTCCACTTT.

This chain uses TRBV5-1 with TRBJ2-1; D not resolved. The CDR3 length is 12 residues. The germline V and J ends were trimmed by 3 bases and 3 bases, with 4 bases remaining between them. CDR1 and CDR2 from the germline V gene are SGHRS and YFSETQ. CDR3 protein: CASSSRYNEQFF. The CDR3 DNA is TGCGCCAGCAGCTCTCGCTACAATGAGCAGTTCTTC.

The sample holds a few counts of this clone. CDR3 residues: CASSQGANYGYTF. CDR3 nucleotides: TGTGCCAGCAGTCAGGGGGCTAACTATGGCTACACCTTC. This chain uses TRBV6-6 with TRBJ1-2, with 7 bases identical to TRBD1. V dropped 5 bases and J dropped 0; count of bases not matched to a gene: 0. From germline, CDR1 is MNHNY and CDR2 SVGAGI (reference sequence). The CDR3 runs 13 residues.